One and the same sample provided the 24 T cell receptor beta chains below, sequenced in a study of blood T cell repertoires in COVID-19. The table came from immunoSEQ multiplex PCR; TCRdb's copy has only in-frame clones and leaves some out. In the table there are approximately 190,000 clones, 88% of which are singletons. Specimen: peripheral blood. The receptor set was obtained from a woman in her 40s who had recovered from COVID-19.

In nucleotides, the CDR3 is TGTGCCAGCAGCCAACGGACAGGGAGGGGTGAGCAGTTCTTC. Residues: CASSQRTGRGEQFF. The rearrangement joins TRBV3-1 (or the pseudogene TRBV3-2) to TRBJ2-1, with D perhaps matching TRBD1 (8 bases). Trimming pared 2 bases from V and 9 bases from J, leaving 14 bases between. The V gene's germline CDR1 is LGHDT and CDR2 YNNKEL (reference sequence). CDR3 length: 14 amino acids.

The rearrangement uses TRBV27 and TRBJ1-1; a possible D gene is TRBD1 (6 bases). V lost 2 bases and J lost 1, with 14 bases in between. This CDR3 spans 16 amino acids. CDR1 MNHEY and CDR2 SMNVEV come from the germline V gene (reference sequence). The chain's CDR3 is CASSLTPGETNTEAFF. The CDR3, as DNA: TGTGCCAGCAGTTTAACCCCAGGGGAGACGAACACTGAAGCTTTCTTT.

This clone has only a few counts. This sequence joins TRBV27 and TRBJ2-2; 7 nucleotides line up with TRBD1. CDR1 MNHEY and CDR2 SMNVEV come from the germline V gene (reference sequence). This CDR3 comprises 15 residues. Unmatched junction bases numbered 9, after V lost 7 bases and J lost 4 bases. The CDR3, as DNA: TGTGCCAGCACCGCCCGGACAGGAGCCACCGGGGAGCTGTTTTTT. Protein product: CASTARTGATGELFF.

This clone appeared a few times. The chain employs TRBV29-1 and TRBJ2-5; D may be TRBD1 (6 bases). CDR3 length: 12 amino acids. With 5 bases removed from V and 9 bases from J, the gap between germline ends came to 16 bases. Germline V gene data show CDR1 as SQVTM and CDR2 as ANQGSEA. The CDR3 protein is CSVKRGTLAQYF. In DNA form, the CDR3 reads TGCAGCGTTAAGAGGGGGACCCTGGCCCAGTACTTC.

The chain links TRBV6-5 to TRBJ2-2, with D possibly being TRBD2 (7 bases). The length of the CDR3 is 15 residues. V lost 6 bases and J lost 6, with 17 bases in between. The germline V gene encodes CDR1 MNHEY and CDR2 SVGAGI. The CDR3 loop is CASSSQGGVAGELFF. CDR3 DNA: TGTGCCAGCAGCTCCCAAGGGGGGGTAGCCGGGGAGCTGTTTTTT.

V is TRBV19 and J is TRBJ1-1; D unresolved. Germline V gene lookup returns CDR1 LNHDA and CDR2 SQIVND (reference sequence). V lost 6 bases to trimming and J lost 5 bases, with 13 bases between them. The CDR3 covers 13 residues. The CDR3 is CASRTSRGTEAFF. In nucleotides, the CDR3 is TGTGCCAGTAGGACATCCCGGGGAACTGAAGCTTTCTTT.

V gene TRBV15 combines with J gene TRBJ2-7, with 10 bases that match TRBD1. Germline CDR1 reads LNHNV; CDR2 reads YYDKDF (reference sequence). Trimming cost V 5 bases and J 1 base; bases outside gene matches: 2. The CDR3 has 14 amino acids. CDR3 sequence reads: CATSRDRGSYEQYF. In DNA, the CDR3 is TGTGCCACCAGCCGGGACAGGGGTTCCTACGAGCAGTACTTC.

The rearrangement uses TRBV2 and TRBJ2-6, with D unclear. The CDR3 spans 17 residues. Trimming pared 3 bases from V and 0 bases from J, leaving 12 bases between. Germline CDR1 is SNHLY and CDR2 is FYNNEI. For the CDR3, the DNA is TGTGCCAGCAGTGACGCAGGCGACGTCTCTGGGGCCAACGTCCTGACTTTC. This codes for CASSDAGDVSGANVLTF. Full variable domain (outside the CDR3, taken from reference TRBV2 and TRBJ2-6): EPEVTQTPSHQVTQMGQEVILRCVPISNHLYFYWYRQILGQKVEFLVSFYNNEISEKSEIFDDQFSVERPDGSNFTLKIRSTKLEDSAMYFCASSDAGDVSGANVLTFGAGSRLTVL.

This rearrangement joins TRBV6-5 to TRBJ2-2; 8 nucleotides match TRBD1. V was clipped by 6 bases and J by 9 bases; unmatched bases: 9. There are 14 residues in the CDR3. Germline CDR1 reads MNHEY; CDR2 reads SVGAGI. The CDR3 region is CASRPTGDPRELFF. The CDR3 bases are TGTGCCAGCAGGCCGACAGGGGATCCCCGGGAGCTGTTTTTT.

The V gene is TRBV19, the J gene TRBJ1-6; D may be TRBD1 (6 bases). Trimming shortened V by 3 bases and J by 10 bases, and 13 bases separated the two germline ends. This CDR3 comprises 14 residues. CDR1 is LNHDA and CDR2 is SQIVND in the germline V gene (reference sequence). CDR3 residues: CASSITPGESPLHF. Here the CDR3 DNA reads TGTGCCAGTAGTATTACCCCAGGGGAATCACCCCTCCACTTT.

About this clone itself: At one boundary the junction diverges from the germline segment, which might be a read error. The chain has TRBV6-2 or TRBV6-3 and TRBJ1-2; D is possibly TRBD1 (6 bases). Germline V CDR1 and CDR2: MNHEY, SVGEGT. The CDR3 runs 11 residues. CDR3 sequence: CASSQGTRTSF. CDR3 coding DNA: TGTGCCAGCAGTCAGGGGACAAGGACCTCCTTC.

The chain links TRBV11-3 to TRBJ2-1, with D perhaps TRBD2 (6 bases). Germline V gene data show CDR1 as SGHNT and CDR2 as YENEEA. CDR3 length: 13 amino acids. Trimming left V 4 bases short and J 8 bases short, with 12 bases between. As DNA, the CDR3 is TGTGCCAGCAGCTCGACTAGTCGGGATGAGCAGTTCTTC. Its translation is CASSSTSRDEQFF.

V and J are TRBV30 and TRBJ1-4; D is possibly TRBD1 (5 bases). This CDR3 spans 14 amino acids. Trimming removed 1 base from V and 7 bases from J, with 13 bases in between. Germline V gene lookup returns CDR1 GTSNPN and CDR2 SVGIG (reference sequence). The CDR3 loop reads CAWSDFGGSEKLFF. Written as DNA, the CDR3 is TGTGCCTGGAGTGATTTCGGGGGAAGTGAAAAACTGTTTTTT.

The chain joins TRBV7-9 to TRBJ2-2, with D uncertain. Germline CDR1 is SEHNR and CDR2 is FQNEAQ (reference sequence). The CDR3 is made up of 15 amino acids. V lost 7 bases and J lost 2, with 14 bases in between. CDR3 loop: CASTPQAANTGELFF. The DNA for the CDR3 is TGTGCCAGCACCCCTCAGGCAGCTAACACCGGGGAGCTGTTTTTT.

This clone was counted a single time. The V gene is TRBV25-1, the J gene TRBJ1-4; 10 bases match TRBD1. Germline-derived CDR1 and CDR2 are MGHDK and SYGVNS. The V segment lost 4 bases and the J segment 6 bases; nucleotides outside the gene matches: 14. The CDR3 spans 18 residues. CDR3 sequence reads: CASSARPGTGAVDEKLFF. The CDR3 DNA sequence: TGTGCCAGCAGTGCCAGACCCGGGACAGGGGCCGTCGATGAAAAACTGTTTTTT.

This clone was detected only once. The rearrangement uses TRBV18 and TRBJ2-7, with 8 nucleotides matching TRBD1. Trimming cost V 3 bases and J 0 bases; bases outside gene matches: 7. This CDR3 has 16 residues. Germline CDR1 KGHSH, CDR2 LQKENI. CDR3 region: CASSPYGTGSSYEQYF. CDR3 nucleotides: TGTGCCAGCTCACCCTACGGGACAGGCAGCTCCTACGAGCAGTACTTC.

The rearrangement links TRBV7-6 to TRBJ2-3; 9 positions agree with TRBD2. Germline V gene sequence: CDR1 SGHVS, CDR2 FNYEAQ. The CDR3 extends over 16 amino acids. Unmatched junction bases numbered 8, after V lost 5 bases and J lost 2 bases. The CDR3 loop reads CASSLRPSGNTDTQYF. The CDR3 DNA sequence: TGTGCCAGCAGCCTTAGGCCTAGCGGGAACACAGATACGCAGTATTTT.

The genes are TRBV19 and TRBJ2-7, with D possibly TRBD1 on 6 matching bases. Germline V gene data show CDR1 as LNHDA and CDR2 as SQIVND (reference sequence). The CDR3 is 14 residues long. Between the trimmed V and J ends, which lost 6 bases and 3 bases, there was a span of 15 bases. This CDR3 is CASSLRTVNYEQYF. In DNA form, the CDR3 reads TGTGCCAGTAGCCTTAGGACAGTCAACTACGAGCAGTACTTC.

The chain combines TRBV15 with TRBJ2-5, with unresolved D. The CDR3 consists of 14 residues. Trimming cost V 0 bases and J 1 base, with 6 bases left between them. Germline CDR1 is LNHNV and CDR2 is YYDKDF (reference sequence). CDR3 DNA sequence: TGTGCCACCAGCAGAGACTCGGTCCAAGAGACCCAGTACTTC. Its translation: CATSRDSVQETQYF. The entire variable domain, with the rest obtained from reference TRBV15 and TRBJ2-5, is as follows: DAMVIQNPRYQVTQFGKPVTLSCSQTLNHNVMYWYQQKSSQAPKLLFHYYDKDFNNEADTPDNFQSRRPNTSFCFLDIRSPGLGDTAMYLCATSRDSVQETQYFGPGTRLLVL.

This clone was recorded once. J is TRBJ2-7 and V is TRBV3-1 (or the pseudogene TRBV3-2), with 9 bases lining up with TRBD2. With V trimmed by 1 base and J by 7 bases, 5 bases remained unmatched. In germline, CDR1 is LGHDT, CDR2 YNNKEL (reference sequence). This CDR3 comprises 14 residues. CDR3 region: CASSQGLAAREQYF. CDR3 DNA: TGTGCCAGCAGCCAAGGACTAGCGGCGAGGGAGCAGTACTTC.

V gene TRBV6-6 combines with J gene TRBJ2-1; 9 bases agree with TRBD2. This CDR3 region has 16 residues. Germline CDR1 MNHNY, CDR2 SVGAGI (reference sequence). Trimming at V came to 5 bases and at J to 7 bases, leaving 12 bases not matched to a gene. The CDR3 is CASSLGPAGGLNEQFF. The CDR3, as DNA: TGTGCCAGCAGTCTTGGGCCCGCGGGAGGGTTGAATGAGCAGTTCTTC.

CDR3 loop: CASSYYLQDRVNEQFF. The CDR3 region has the DNA TGTGCCAGCAGCTACTATCTTCAGGACAGGGTCAATGAGCAGTTCTTC. The chain has TRBV5-8 and TRBJ2-1; 8 bases agree with TRBD1. This CDR3 region has 16 residues. Per the germline V gene, CDR1 is SGHTS and CDR2 is YDEGEE. After removal of 3 bases from V and 6 bases from J, the junction contained 11 bases not matched to a gene.

The CDR3 bases are TGTGCCAGCAGCTTACCCGCTAGCGGGAACAATGAGCAGTTCTTC. It codes for CASSLPASGNNEQFF. The chain uses TRBV7-3 and TRBJ2-1; 9 bases line up with TRBD2. Trimming removed 2 bases from V and 5 bases from J; junction bases left unmatched: 4. This CDR3 is 15 amino acids long. Germline lookup yields CDR1 SGHTA and CDR2 FQGTGA.

CDR3 in DNA: TGTGCCACCAGCAGAGATTTTTTAAGGGGGCTTGAAAAACTGTTTTTT. This sequence encodes CATSRDFLRGLEKLFF. The chain couples TRBV15 to TRBJ1-4; 7 nucleotides line up with TRBD1. CDR1 is LNHNV and CDR2 is YYDKDF in the germline V gene (reference sequence). J was trimmed by 7 bases and V by 0 bases; bases with no gene match: 8. This CDR3 has 16 amino acids.